This T cell receptor (beta chain) was sequenced during a study of control samples from healthy donors and cancer patients. Trimming stripped 6 bases from V and 3 bases from J, with 15 bases between. Germline values: CDR1 SGHRS, CDR2 YFSETQ. This CDR3 contains 14 residues. Data came from immunoSEQ multiplex PCR; TCRdb stores just in-frame clones and leaves some out. Of under 450,000 clones in the sample, more than 80% are singletons; the top ten hold over 5.5%. This clone was detected a few times. The chain employs TRBV5-1 and TRBJ1-2; D is perhaps TRBD1 (5 bases). The sequence was obtained from a man aged 40-49 years with head and neck cancer. The material sequenced was PBMCs. CDR3 sequence (DNA): TGCGCCAGCACCCAAACCGGGGGTGACTATGGCTACACCTTC. Its protein is CASTQTGGDYGYTF.